This TCR beta chain originates from a study of identical twins. CDR1 is LNHNV and CDR2 is YYDKDF in the germline V gene (reference sequence). V shed 1 base and J shed 2 bases, with 15 bases lying between them. The CDR3 has 18 amino acids. TCRdb re-derived calls from the 5' RACE reads in MiXCR, one entry per CDR3 protein. The sample lists 500,000 to 550,000 distinct CDR3 sequences, 20% to 25% occurring once. These same records also appear under a second study, on T cells expressing NK-cell markers.

This rearrangement joins TRBV15 to TRBJ2-6, with a possible D match to TRBD2 (5 bases). The specimen was CD4+ T cells sorted from blood. This sequence originates from a woman aged 18-30 years in good health. CDR3 residues: CATSRGEGMAAGANVLTF. CDR3 coding DNA: TGTGCCACCAGCAGAGGAGAGGGTATGGCGGCTGGGGCCAACGTCCTGACTTTC.